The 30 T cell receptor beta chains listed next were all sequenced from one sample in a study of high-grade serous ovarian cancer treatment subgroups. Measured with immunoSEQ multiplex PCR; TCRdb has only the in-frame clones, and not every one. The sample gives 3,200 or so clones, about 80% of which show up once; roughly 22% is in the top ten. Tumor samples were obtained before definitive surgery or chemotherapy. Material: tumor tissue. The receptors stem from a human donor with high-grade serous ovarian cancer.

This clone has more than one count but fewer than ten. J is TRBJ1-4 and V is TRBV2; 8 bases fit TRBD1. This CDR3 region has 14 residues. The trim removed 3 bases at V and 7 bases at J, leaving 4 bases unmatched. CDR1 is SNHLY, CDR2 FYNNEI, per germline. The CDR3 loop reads CASSDLTGAEKLFF. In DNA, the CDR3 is TGTGCCAGCAGTGACCTGACAGGGGCTGAAAAACTGTTTTTT.

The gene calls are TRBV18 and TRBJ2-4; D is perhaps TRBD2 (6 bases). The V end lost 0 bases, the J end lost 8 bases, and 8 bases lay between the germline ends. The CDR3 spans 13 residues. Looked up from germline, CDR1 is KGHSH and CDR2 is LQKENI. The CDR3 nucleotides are TGTGCCAGCTCACCACCGCCGGGAGACATTCAGTACTTC. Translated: CASSPPPGDIQYF.

The CDR3 sequence is CASSPHRGTSYEQYF. The CDR3 DNA is TGTGCCAGCAGCCCCCATCGGGGTACTTCCTACGAGCAGTACTTC. The chain has TRBV7-9 and TRBJ2-7, with D maybe TRBD2 (5 bases). Trimming took off 5 bases at V and 1 base at J, with 15 bases between the two ends. This CDR3 is 15 amino acids long. Germline V lookup: CDR1 SEHNR, CDR2 FQNEAQ (reference sequence).

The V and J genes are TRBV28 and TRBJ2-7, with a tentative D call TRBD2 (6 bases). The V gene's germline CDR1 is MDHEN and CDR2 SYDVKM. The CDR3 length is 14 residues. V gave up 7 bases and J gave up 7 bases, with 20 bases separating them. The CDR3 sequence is CASIGGGIRREQYF. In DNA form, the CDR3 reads TGTGCCAGCATTGGTGGGGGGATCAGGCGGGAGCAGTACTTC.

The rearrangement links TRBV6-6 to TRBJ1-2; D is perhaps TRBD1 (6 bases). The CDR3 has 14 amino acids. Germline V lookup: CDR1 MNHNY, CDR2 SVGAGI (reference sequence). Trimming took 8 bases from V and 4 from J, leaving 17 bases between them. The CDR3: CASSSEGEVYGYTF. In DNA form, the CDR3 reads TGTGCCAGCTCCTCGGAGGGGGAGGTCTATGGCTACACCTTC.

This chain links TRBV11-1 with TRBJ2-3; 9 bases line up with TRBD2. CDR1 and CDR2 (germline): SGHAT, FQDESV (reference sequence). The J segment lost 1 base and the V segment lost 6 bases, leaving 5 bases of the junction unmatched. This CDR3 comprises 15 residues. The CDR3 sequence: CASSRAGGGTDTQYF. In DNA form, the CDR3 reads TGTGCCAGCAGTCGAGCGGGGGGTGGCACAGATACGCAGTATTTT.

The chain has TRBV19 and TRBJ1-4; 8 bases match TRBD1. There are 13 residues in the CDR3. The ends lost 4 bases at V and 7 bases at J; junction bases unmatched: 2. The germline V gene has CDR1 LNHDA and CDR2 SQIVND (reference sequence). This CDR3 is CASSTGGFEKLFF. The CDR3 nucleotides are TGTGCCAGTAGTACAGGGGGCTTTGAAAAACTGTTTTTT.

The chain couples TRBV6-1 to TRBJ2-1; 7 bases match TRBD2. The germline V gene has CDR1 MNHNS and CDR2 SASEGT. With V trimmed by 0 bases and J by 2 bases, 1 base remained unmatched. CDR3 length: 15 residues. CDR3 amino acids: CASSEAGGAYNEQFF. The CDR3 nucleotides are TGTGCCAGCAGTGAAGCGGGGGGGGCCTACAATGAGCAGTTCTTC.

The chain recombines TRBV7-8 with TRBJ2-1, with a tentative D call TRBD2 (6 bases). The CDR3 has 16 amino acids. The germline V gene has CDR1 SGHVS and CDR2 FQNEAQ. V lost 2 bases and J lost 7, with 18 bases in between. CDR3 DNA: TGTGCCAGCAGCTTAAGGGACGGGAGTAATAAAAATGAGCAGTTCTTC. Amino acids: CASSLRDGSNKNEQFF. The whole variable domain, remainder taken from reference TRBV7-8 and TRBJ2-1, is GAGVSQSPRYKVAKRGQDVALRCDPISGHVSLFWYQQALGQGPEFLTYFQNEAQLDKSGLPSDRFFAERPEGSVSTLKIQRTQQEDSAVYLCASSLRDGSNKNEQFFGPGTRLTVL.

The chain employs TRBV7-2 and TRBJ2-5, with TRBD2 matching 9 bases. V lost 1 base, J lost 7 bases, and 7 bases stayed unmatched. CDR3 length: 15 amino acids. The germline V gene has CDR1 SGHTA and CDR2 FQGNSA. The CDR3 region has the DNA TGTGCCAGCAGCTTAGAGGCGGGGGGGCTAGGGACCCAGTACTTC. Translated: CASSLEAGGLGTQYF.

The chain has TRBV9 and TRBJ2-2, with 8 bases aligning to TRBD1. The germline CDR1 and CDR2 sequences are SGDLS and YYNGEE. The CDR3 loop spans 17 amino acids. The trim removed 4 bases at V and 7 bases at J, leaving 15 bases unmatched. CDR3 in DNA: TGTGCCAGCAGCCCCGGGCGGAACAGGGGGAGTATCGGGGAGCTGTTTTTT. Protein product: CASSPGRNRGSIGELFF. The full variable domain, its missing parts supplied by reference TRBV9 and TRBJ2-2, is DSGVTQTPKHLITATGQRVTLRCSPRSGDLSVYWYQQSLDQGLQFLIQYYNGEERAKGNILERFSAQQFPDLHSELNLSSLELGDSALYFCASSPGRNRGSIGELFFGEGSRLTVL.

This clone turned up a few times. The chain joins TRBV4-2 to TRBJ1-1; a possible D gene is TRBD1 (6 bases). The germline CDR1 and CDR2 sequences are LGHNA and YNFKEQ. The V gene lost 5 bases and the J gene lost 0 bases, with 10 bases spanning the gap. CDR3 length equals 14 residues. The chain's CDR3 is CASSWTEMNTEAFF. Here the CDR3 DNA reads TGTGCCAGCAGCTGGACAGAGATGAACACTGAAGCTTTCTTT.

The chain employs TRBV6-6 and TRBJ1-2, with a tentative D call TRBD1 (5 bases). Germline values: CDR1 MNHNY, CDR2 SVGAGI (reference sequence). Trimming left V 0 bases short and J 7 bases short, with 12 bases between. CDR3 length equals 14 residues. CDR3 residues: CASSYSGQGGGYTF. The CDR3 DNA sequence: TGTGCCAGCAGTTACTCGGGCCAGGGAGGTGGCTACACCTTC.

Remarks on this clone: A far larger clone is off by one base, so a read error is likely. The CDR3 coding sequence is TGCACCAGCAGCCAATACCCGGGACAGGGGGGAAACACCATATATTTT. Its translation is CTSSQYPGQGGNTIYF. This sequence joins TRBV1 and TRBJ1-3; TRBD1 was called by the table and not checked on the DNA. TRBV1 is a known pseudogene. CDR3 length: 16 residues.

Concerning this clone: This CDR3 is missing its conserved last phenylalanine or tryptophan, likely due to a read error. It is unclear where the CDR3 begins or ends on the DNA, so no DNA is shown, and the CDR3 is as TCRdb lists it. CDR3 amino acids: CASSFPSRSRKTY. V gene TRBV10-1 combines with J gene TRBJ1-2. The CDR3 is 13 amino acids in total, end residues counted. Germline V gene sequence: CDR1 WNHNN, CDR2 SYGVQD (reference sequence).

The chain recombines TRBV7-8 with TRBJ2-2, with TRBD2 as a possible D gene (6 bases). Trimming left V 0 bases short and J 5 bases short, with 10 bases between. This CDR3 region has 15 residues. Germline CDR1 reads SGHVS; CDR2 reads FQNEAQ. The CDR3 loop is CASSLALALTGELFF. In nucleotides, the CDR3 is TGTGCCAGCAGCTTAGCCCTAGCGTTGACCGGGGAGCTGTTTTTT.

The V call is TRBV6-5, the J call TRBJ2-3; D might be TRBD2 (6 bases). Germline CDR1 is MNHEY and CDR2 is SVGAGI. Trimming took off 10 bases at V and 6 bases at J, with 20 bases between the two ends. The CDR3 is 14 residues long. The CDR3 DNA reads TGTGCCAACCAGGCCGGGGGTTGTAGGGATACGCAGTATTTT. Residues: CANQAGGCRDTQYF.

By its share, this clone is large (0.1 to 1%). The CDR3 DNA follows: TGTGCCAGCCTATTGGTGGGGGGCACTGAAGCTTTCTTT. The encoded protein is CASLLVGGTEAFF. J is TRBJ1-1 and V is TRBV7-9, with D possibly TRBD1 on 5 matching bases. V was shortened by 8 bases and J by 4 bases, with 14 bases between the two germline ends. Germline CDR1 SEHNR, CDR2 FQNEAQ (reference sequence). This CDR3 spans 13 amino acids.

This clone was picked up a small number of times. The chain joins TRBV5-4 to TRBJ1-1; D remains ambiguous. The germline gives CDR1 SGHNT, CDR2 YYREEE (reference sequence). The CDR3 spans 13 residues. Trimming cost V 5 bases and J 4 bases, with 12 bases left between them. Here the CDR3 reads CASSFARTTEAFF. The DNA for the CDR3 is TGTGCCAGCAGTTTCGCCCGTACCACTGAAGCTTTCTTT.

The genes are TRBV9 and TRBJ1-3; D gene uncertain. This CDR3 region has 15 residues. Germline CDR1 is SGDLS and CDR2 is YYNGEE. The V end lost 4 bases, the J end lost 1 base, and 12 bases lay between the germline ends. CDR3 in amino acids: CASSPSSGSGNTIYF. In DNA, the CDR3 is TGTGCCAGCAGCCCCTCTTCGGGGTCTGGAAACACCATATATTTT.

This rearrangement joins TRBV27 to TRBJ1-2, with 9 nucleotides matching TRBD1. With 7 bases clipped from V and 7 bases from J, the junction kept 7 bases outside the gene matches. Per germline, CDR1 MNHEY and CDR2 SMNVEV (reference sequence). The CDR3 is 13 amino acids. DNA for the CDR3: TGTGCCAGCAAACCGACAGGGGGGTCTGGCTACACCTTC. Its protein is CASKPTGGSGYTF.

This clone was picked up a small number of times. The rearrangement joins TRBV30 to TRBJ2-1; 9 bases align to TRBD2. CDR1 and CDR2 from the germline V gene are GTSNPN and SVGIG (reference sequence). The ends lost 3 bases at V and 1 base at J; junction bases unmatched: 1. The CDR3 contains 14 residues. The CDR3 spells CAWSGLASYNEQFF. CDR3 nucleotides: TGTGCCTGGAGCGGACTAGCGTCCTACAATGAGCAGTTCTTC. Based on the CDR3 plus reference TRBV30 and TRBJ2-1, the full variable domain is SQTIHQWPATLVQPVGSPLSLECTVEGTSNPNLYWYRQAAGRGLQLLFYSVGIGQISSEVPQNLSASRPQDRQFILSSKKLLLSDSGFYLCAWSGLASYNEQFFGPGTRLTVL.

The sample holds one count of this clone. The CDR3 region is CASSLGGSNNEQFF. The CDR3, as DNA: TGTGCCAGCAGCTTAGGAGGGAGTAACAATGAGCAGTTCTTC. The chain employs TRBV7-3 and TRBJ2-1, with a possible D match to TRBD2 (6 bases). Germline CDR1 and CDR2: SGHTA and FQGTGA. This CDR3 spans 14 amino acids. Deletions cut 2 bases from V and 5 bases from J, with 10 bases between.

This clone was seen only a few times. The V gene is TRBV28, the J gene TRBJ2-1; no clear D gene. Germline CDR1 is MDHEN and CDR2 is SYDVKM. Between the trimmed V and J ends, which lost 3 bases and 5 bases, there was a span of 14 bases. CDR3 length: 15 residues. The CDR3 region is CASSFPERRNNEQFF. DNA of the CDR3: TGTGCCAGCAGTTTTCCAGAGCGCAGAAACAATGAGCAGTTCTTC.

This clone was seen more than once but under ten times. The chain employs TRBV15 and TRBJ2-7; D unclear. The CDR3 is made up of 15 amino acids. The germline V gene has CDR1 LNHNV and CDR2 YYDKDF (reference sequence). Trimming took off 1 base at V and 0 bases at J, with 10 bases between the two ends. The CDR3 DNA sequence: TGTGCCACCAGCAGAGGTGGGGTCCCCTCCTACGAGCAGTACTTC. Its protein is CATSRGGVPSYEQYF.

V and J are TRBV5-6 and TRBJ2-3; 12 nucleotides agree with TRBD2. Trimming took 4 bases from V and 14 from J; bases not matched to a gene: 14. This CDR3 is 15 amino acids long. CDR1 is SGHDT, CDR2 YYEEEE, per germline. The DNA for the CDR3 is TGTGCCAGCAGCCGCCGCCTAGCGGGGGGGCGGCGTTCGTATTTT. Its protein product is CASSRRLAGGRRSYF.

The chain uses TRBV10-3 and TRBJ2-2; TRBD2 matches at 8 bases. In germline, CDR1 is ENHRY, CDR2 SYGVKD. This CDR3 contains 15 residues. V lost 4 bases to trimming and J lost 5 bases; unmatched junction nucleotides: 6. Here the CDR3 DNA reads TGTGCCATCAGTGCGTCGGGAGGGTATACCGGGGAGCTGTTTTTT. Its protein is CAISASGGYTGELFF.

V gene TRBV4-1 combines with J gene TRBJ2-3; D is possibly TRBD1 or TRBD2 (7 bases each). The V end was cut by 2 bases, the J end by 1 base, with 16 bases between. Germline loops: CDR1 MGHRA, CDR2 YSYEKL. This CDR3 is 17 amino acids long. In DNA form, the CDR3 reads TGCGCCAGCAGCCAATCGGAGGGGGCGGGGGGCACAGATACGCAGTATTTT. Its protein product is CASSQSEGAGGTDTQYF.

CDR3 loop: CASSPDHLGEKLFF. As DNA, the CDR3 is TGTGCCAGCAGCCCGGACCACCTGGGGGAAAAACTGTTTTTT. J is TRBJ1-4 and V is TRBV5-6; no clear D gene. V lost 4 bases to trimming and J lost 8 bases, with 15 bases between them. The V gene's germline CDR1 is SGHDT and CDR2 YYEEEE. The CDR3 is made up of 14 amino acids.

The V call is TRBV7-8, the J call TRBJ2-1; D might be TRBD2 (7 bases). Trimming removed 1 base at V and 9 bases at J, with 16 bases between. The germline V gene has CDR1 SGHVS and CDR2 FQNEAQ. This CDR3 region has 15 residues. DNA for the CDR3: TGTGCCAGCAGCTTAGTAGGGGGGGGCCAGGGTGAGCAGTTCTTC. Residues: CASSLVGGGQGEQFF.